This T cell receptor (beta chain) was captured in a study of early stage breast cancer tumors. Whole-study findings and limits: Chain pairing and CD4, CD8 or FOXP3 expression were not captured. Comparing each tissue with blood distinguished tumor from normal in about 90% of the 16 patients.

Profiling relied on immunoSEQ multiplex PCR, and the TCRdb table lists in-frame clones only, not all of them. The table shows roughly 30,000 clones, with 84% occurring only once. This clone was counted once. Its antigen is still unknown. The sequenced material came from blood. The source is a person aged 45 to 59 with breast cancer.

DNA of the CDR3: TGTGCCAGCAGCTTAGGAGGAGAAGGTCAGCCCCAGCATTTT. Residues: CASSLGGEGQPQHF. The rearrangement joins TRBV7-9 to TRBJ1-5; D is unclear. Germline V lookup: CDR1 SEHNR, CDR2 FQNEAQ (reference sequence). V was trimmed by 1 base and J by 6 bases, leaving 10 bases between them. The CDR3 consists of 14 residues.